The source of this TCR beta chain is a study of beta chain features in type 1 diabetes. Study-wide results and caveats: In comparison with healthy donors, patients had naive, central memory and Treg TCRB repertoires that appeared more similar.

A few counts support this clone. What it recognizes is unknown. Sequencing targeted expressed TCRB transcripts, as all isolated RNA had been reverse transcribed. The assay was immunoSEQ multiplex PCR, and TCRdb's table has in-frame clones only and misses some. In the table there are about 180,000 clones, 10% to 15% of which are singletons. Germline V gene lookup returns CDR1 SGHTA and CDR2 FQGNSA. The CDR3 runs to 14 residues. The germline V and J ends were trimmed by 2 bases and 1 base, with 9 bases remaining between them. The sequenced material came from central memory CD4+ T cells from blood. The clonotype originates from a woman aged 18-35 years in good health. The gene calls are TRBV7-2 and TRBJ2-7; no clear D. For the CDR3, the DNA is TGTGCCAGCAGCTTATATTCCCTATCCTACGAGCAGTACTTC. Encoded protein: CASSLYSLSYEQYF.